These 20 T cell receptor beta chains share one sample of origin, sequenced in a study of tumor-infiltrating lymphocytes in primary liver carcinoma. Taking about 17-31 mg of unsorted bulk tissue, the authors co-extracted RNA and DNA. TCR beta cDNA was prepared out of about 510 ng total RNA by means of a constant-region primer. Libraries of TCR beta came from three nested multiplex PCR rounds with slightly modified ARM-PCR. Forward primers for TRBV1-TRBV30 and a C-beta reverse primer served the first two PCR rounds, at roughly 10 cycles each. TCRdb re-derived calls from the multiplex PCR reads in MiXCR, one entry per CDR3 protein. The sample includes approximately 88,000 distinct CDR3 sequences, around 68% of them seen just once. Sequencing used tumor-adjacent normal liver tissue. The receptors derive from a man aged 35 to 55 with primary liver carcinoma and hepatitis B virus infection.

The genes are TRBV11-2 and TRBJ2-1; TRBD2 might be the D (6 bases). CDR1 is SGHAT, CDR2 FQNNGV, per germline. Trimming stripped 2 bases from V and 7 bases from J, with 18 bases between. This CDR3 comprises 16 residues. CDR3 bases: TGTGCCAGCAGCTTACAAGGGCCCGGGAGAGAAAATGAGCAGTTCTTC. The encoded protein is CASSLQGPGRENEQFF.

The J gene is TRBJ2-7, the V gene TRBV7-9, with no clear D. CDR1 and CDR2 (germline): SEHNR, FQNEAQ (reference sequence). Between the trimmed V and J ends, which lost 5 bases and 8 bases, there was a span of 10 bases. The CDR3 has 11 residues. In DNA, the CDR3 is TGTGCCAGCAGCCCTCAAGACAAGCAGTACTTC. Amino acids: CASSPQDKQYF.

Notes on this clonotype: A read error is possible here, since a much larger clone lies one base away. This chain links TRBV5-1 with TRBJ2-1, with TRBD2 matching over 11 bases. Germline trimming cut 7 bases from V and 6 bases from J; bases unmatched to any gene: 12. The length of the CDR3 is 16 residues. CDR1 and CDR2 from the germline V gene are SGHRS and YFSETQ. This CDR3 reads CASCLIAGGPANEQFF. The CDR3 bases are TGCGCCAGCTGCCTGATAGCGGGAGGGCCGGCCAATGAGCAGTTCTTC.

A note on this clonotype: Since a much larger clone is just one base distant, this may be a read error. This sequence joins TRBV10-2 and TRBJ2-1; a weak D match, TRBD2 (6 bases). Trimming removed 4 bases from V and 5 bases from J, with 12 bases in between. This CDR3 region has 14 residues. The germline V gene has CDR1 WSHSY and CDR2 SAAADI. The CDR3 spells CASSVAVGNNEQFF. The DNA for the CDR3 is TGCGCCAGCAGTGTAGCGGTAGGGAACAATGAGCAGTTCTTC.

About this clonotype: In this CDR3 the conserved last residue, phenylalanine or tryptophan, is missing, so a read error is likely. V is TRBV29-1 and J is TRBJ2-2, with 7 nucleotides matching TRBD1. This CDR3 has 10 residues. The germline gives CDR1 SQVTM, CDR2 ANQGSEA. The CDR3 spells CSVRQGELFL. CDR3 bases: TGCAGCGTGAGGCAGGGGGAACTGTTTTTA.

There are a few counts of this clonotype. The chain recombines TRBV9 with TRBJ2-1; possible D gene TRBD2, 6 bases. Per germline, CDR1 SGDLS and CDR2 YYNGEE. This CDR3 has 15 residues. V was trimmed by 3 bases and J by 0 bases, leaving 10 bases between them. As DNA, the CDR3 is TGTGCCAGCAGCGCCCGGGACTCCTCCTACAATGAGCAGTTCTTC. Translated, it gives CASSARDSSYNEQFF.

Comments on this clonotype: An end of the junction does not agree with germline; a read error may underlie this. The chain is built from TRBV11-2 and TRBJ2-7; maybe TRBD1 (6 bases). Germline V gene sequence: CDR1 SGHAT, CDR2 FQNNGV. The CDR3 is made up of 17 amino acids. The CDR3 spells CASSIEPPGQTSCEQYF. In DNA form, the CDR3 reads TGTGCCAGCAGCATAGAGCCTCCTGGACAGACCTCCTGCGAGCAGTACTTC.

About this clonotype itself: A read error is possible here, since a much larger clone lies one base away. The genes are TRBV14 and TRBJ2-7, with a tentative D call TRBD2 (6 bases). Germline CDR1 is SGHDN and CDR2 is FVKESK. The CDR3 spans 14 residues. V was cut by 4 bases and J by 8 bases, with 18 bases left in between. Here the CDR3 DNA reads TGTGCCAGCAGCCCCCGCGGGGTAAGGAACCAGCAGTACTTC. Its translation: CASSPRGVRNQQYF.

Points on this clonotype: This may come from a read error, since a much larger clone is one base off. This rearrangement joins TRBV12-3 or TRBV12-4 to TRBJ2-1, with D unclear. CDR3 length equals 15 residues. Between the trimmed V and J ends, which lost 6 bases and 0 bases, there was a span of 12 bases. CDR3 sequence reads: CASSRLECSYNEQFF. The CDR3 DNA sequence: TGTGCCAGCAGCCGTCTTGAATGCTCCTACAATGAGCAGTTCTTC.

The table lists this clonotype with many counts. The chain joins TRBV28 to TRBJ1-1; maybe TRBD1 (5 bases). From germline, CDR1 is MDHEN and CDR2 SYDVKM. The CDR3 sequence is 14 residues long. Trimming cost V 3 bases and J 4 bases, with 12 bases left between them. The chain's CDR3 is CASSLGDSGTEAFF. The CDR3 DNA reads TGTGCCAGCAGTTTGGGGGACTCGGGCACTGAAGCTTTCTTT.

Points on this clonotype: This sequence may be a read error, since a much larger clone differs from it by one base. This chain joins TRBV13 and TRBJ2-7, with 10 bases lining up with TRBD1. Germline CDR1 PRHDT, CDR2 FYEKMQ (reference sequence). CDR3 size: 14 residues. CDR3 amino acids: CASSLGTGGYEHYF. CDR3 nucleotides: TGTGCCAGCAGCTTAGGGACAGGGGGCTACGAGCACTACTTC.

The J gene is TRBJ2-3, the V gene TRBV29-1; D not certain. The V and J ends lost 6 bases and 7 bases respectively, with 14 bases between them. Germline V CDR1 and CDR2: SQVTM, ANQGSEA. This CDR3 has 12 residues. CDR3 sequence reads: CSVDWGRHTQYF. The CDR3, as DNA: TGCAGCGTAGACTGGGGTAGGCATACGCAGTATTTT.

There are a few counts of this clonotype. A much larger clone lies one base from this, so it may be a read error. V is TRBV6-1 and J is TRBJ2-1; TRBD2 agrees at 13 bases. There are 15 residues in the CDR3. The germline gives CDR1 MNHNS, CDR2 SASEGT. With V trimmed by 11 bases and J by 5 bases, 9 bases remained unmatched. CDR3 amino acids: CAGIIGLAGDNEQFF. CDR3 sequence (DNA): TGTGCCGGCATCATTGGACTAGCGGGAGACAATGAGCAGTTCTTC.

This clonotype was found a few times. The rearrangement joins TRBV28 to TRBJ2-3; possible D gene TRBD2, 5 bases. The V end lost 7 bases, the J end lost 5 bases, and 10 bases lay between the germline ends. The CDR3 covers 12 residues. Germline lookup yields CDR1 MDHEN and CDR2 SYDVKM. The CDR3 DNA sequence: TGTGCCAGCAAAAGCGGCGGAGATACGCAGTATTTT. It specifies CASKSGGDTQYF.

In regard to this clonotype: The CDR3 end shows no conserved phenylalanine or tryptophan, and so a read error is likely. The J gene is TRBJ1-3, the V gene TRBV4-2; D not certain. The CDR3 is 15 residues long. Germline assignment: CDR1 LGHNA and CDR2 YNFKEQ. In nucleotides, the CDR3 is TGTGATAGCAGCCAAGAAACTCTCGGCGGAAACACCATATATCTT. It is translated as CDSSQETLGGNTIYL.

The chain uses TRBV11-2 and TRBJ2-1; no definite D call. The V end lost 6 bases, the J end lost 5 bases, and 14 bases lay between the germline ends. CDR3 length: 14 amino acids. CDR1 and CDR2 from the germline V gene are SGHAT and FQNNGV. The CDR3 DNA reads TGTGCCAGCAGTATGCGAGTGGACGACAATGAGCAGTTCTTC. It encodes CASSMRVDDNEQFF.

This clonotype occurred once. The conserved phenylalanine or tryptophan normally closing the CDR3 is absent here, so this likely arose from a read error. The DNA is left out, because the CDR3 cannot be placed on it with certainty; the CDR3 is given as TCRdb lists it. The rearrangement uses TRBV5-4 and TRBJ2-5. The germline V gene encodes CDR1 SGHNT and CDR2 YYREEE (reference sequence). Termini included, the CDR3 measures 14 amino acids. This CDR3 reads CASSWGTEWETRYI.

About this clonotype itself: Relative to the germline gene, one junction end is altered; a read error may explain this. The gene calls are TRBV11-1 and TRBJ2-1; D is unresolved. CDR1 is SGHAT, CDR2 FQDESV, per germline (reference sequence). This CDR3 spans 15 amino acids. The CDR3 sequence: CPSSLKTVLYYEQFF. The CDR3, as DNA: TGTCCCAGCAGCTTAAAAACTGTCCTTTACTATGAGCAGTTCTTC. The entire variable domain, with the rest obtained from reference TRBV11-1 and TRBJ2-1, is as follows: EAEVAQSPRYKITEKSQAVAFWCDPISGHATLYWYRQILGQGPELLVQFQDESVVDDSQLPKDRFSAERLKGVDSTLKIQPAELGDSAMYLCPSSLKTVLYYEQFFGPGTRLTVL.

This clonotype has at least ten counts. The rearrangement uses TRBV7-8 and TRBJ2-2; unclear D gene. V lost 2 bases and J lost 7, with 11 bases in between. CDR3 length: 14 amino acids. Germline values: CDR1 SGHVS, CDR2 FQNEAQ. CDR3 coding DNA: TGTGCCAGCAGCTTAACACAGCCGATCGGGGAGCTGTTTTTT. Its translation: CASSLTQPIGELFF.

V is TRBV11-2 and J is TRBJ2-7, with no clear D. Germline CDR1 SGHAT, CDR2 FQNNGV. The CDR3 totals 14 residues. The V and J ends lost 3 bases and 3 bases respectively, with 12 bases between them. As DNA, the CDR3 is TGTGCCAGCAGCTTCAAGACACATATCTACGAGCAGTACTTC. Encoded protein: CASSFKTHIYEQYF.